A selection of T cell receptor beta chains follows, all from one sample in a study of cytomegalovirus exposure and HLA in healthy donors. The protocol was immunoSEQ multiplex PCR, while the TCRdb copy is restricted to in-frame clones and leaves out a portion. The table records about 130,000 clones, roughly 74% of them present only once. Input material: PBMCs. The receptors here all came from a woman between 45 and 60 years old in good health and CMV-seropositive. Each CDR3 is given with its conserved first and last residue. D genes are given only for firm matches. Clone size, where shown, is once, few, many, or a class for clones that have expanded.

TRBJ2-7	.	TRBV7-2	.	CASSLEFGGLSYEQYF	TGTGCCAGCAGCCTGGAATTCGGGGGGCTTTCCTACGAGCAGTACTTC
TRBJ1-6	.	TRBV10-3	.	CATRQAENSPLHF	TGTGCCACCCGACAGGCAGAAAATTCACCCCTCCACTTT
TRBJ1-5	.	TRBV19	TRBD1	CASRTGGGSNQPQHF	TGTGCCAGTAGAACAGGGGGCGGAAGCAATCAGCCCCAGCATTTT
TRBJ2-3	.	TRBV10-3	TRBD2	CAISDEAGGLDTQYF	TGTGCCATCAGTGATGAGGCGGGGGGTCTAGATACGCAGTATTTT
TRBJ2-7	.	TRBV10-3	.	CAISEVPVIPNSYEQYF	TGTGCCATCAGTGAGGTCCCGGTTATCCCGAACTCCTACGAGCAGTACTTC
TRBJ1-1	.	TRBV5-1	TRBD1	CASSFIAGGGTEAFF	TGCGCCAGCAGCTTTATCGCAGGGGGCGGCACTGAAGCTTTCTTT
TRBJ2-1	once	TRBV5-4	TRBD1	CASSLNRGFDEQFF	TGTGCCAGCAGCTTAAACAGGGGGTTTGACGAGCAGTTCTTC
TRBJ2-1	.	TRBV4-2	TRBD2	CASSPQRGASDEQFF	TGTGCCAGCAGCCCACAGCGGGGGGCCTCGGATGAGCAGTTCTTC
TRBJ1-2	.	TRBV5-5	.	CASSWTEEGYTF	TGTGCCAGCAGCTGGACAGAGGAAGGCTACACCTTC
TRBJ2-7	.	TRBV9	TRBD1	CASSPEDRGSEQYF	TGTGCCAGCAGCCCCGAGGACAGGGGGAGCGAGCAGTACTTC
TRBJ2-2	.	TRBV6-5	.	CASSLVDTGELFF	TGTGCCAGCAGTCTCGTCGACACCGGGGAGCTGTTTTTT
TRBJ2-7	.	TRBV7-8	.	CASTGAYEQYF	TGTGCCAGCACGGGGGCCTACGAGCAGTACTTC
TRBJ1-2	.	TRBV19	.	CASRPGQNNYGYTF	TGTGCCAGTAGACCGGGACAAAACAACTATGGCTACACCTTC
TRBJ2-6	few	TRBV13	TRBD1	CASSFLVRDRGRSGANVLTF	TGTGCCAGCAGCTTTCTGGTAAGGGACAGGGGGCGCTCTGGGGCCAACGTCCTGACTTTC
TRBJ1-3	.	TRBV2	.	CASSEVRAAGNTIYF	TGTGCCAGCAGTGAGGTCAGGGCGGCTGGAAACACCATATATTTT
TRBJ1-4	.	TRBV18	TRBD1	CASSPQGAAEKLFF	TGTGCCAGCTCACCCCAGGGGGCAGCGGAAAAACTGTTTTTT
TRBJ1-4	.	TRBV27	.	CASSREATNEKLFF	TGTGCCAGCAGTCGGGAAGCAACTAATGAAAAACTGTTTTTT
TRBJ2-7	few	TRBV5-1	.	CASSLGGATSYEQYF	TGCGCCAGCAGCTTAGGCGGGGCGACCTCCTACGAGCAGTACTTC
TRBJ1-2	.	TRBV5-5	.	CASRPERANYGYTF	TGTGCCAGCAGGCCGGAACGGGCTAACTATGGCTACACCTTC
TRBJ2-7	.	TRBV7-2	TRBD1	CASSPEGRGREQYF	TGTGCCAGCAGCCCCGAAGGCAGGGGGCGAGAGCAGTACTTC
TRBJ1-2	.	TRBV11-3	TRBD1	CASSPWTGGAGYTF	TGTGCCAGCAGCCCATGGACAGGGGGAGCTGGCTACACCTTC
TRBJ2-2	.	TRBV5-1	.	CASSPIGAAGELFF	TGCGCCAGCAGCCCCATAGGAGCAGCCGGGGAGCTGTTTTTT
TRBJ2-1	.	TRBV5-1	TRBD2	CASSAASSGGSREQFF	TGCGCCAGCAGCGCCGCCTCTAGCGGGGGCTCTAGGGAGCAGTTCTTC
TRBJ1-5	once	TRBV11-2	.	CASSLDTSNQPQHF	TGTGCCAGCAGCTTGGACACCAGTAATCAGCCCCAGCATTTT
TRBJ2-4	.	TRBV4-2	.	CASSQDHADNIQYF	TGTGCCAGCAGCCAAGATCACGCGGATAACATTCAGTACTTC
TRBJ2-1	.	TRBV19	.	CASTHDRSSYNEQFF	TGTGCCAGTACTCACGACAGAAGCTCCTACAATGAGCAGTTCTTC
TRBJ1-2	.	TRBV25-1	TRBD1	CASSGGTAFGYTF	TGTGCCAGCAGTGGAGGGACAGCGTTTGGCTACACCTTC
TRBJ2-5	.	TRBV6-5	TRBD2	CASSPGLAWETQYF	TGTGCCAGCAGTCCGGGACTAGCCTGGGAGACCCAGTACTTC
TRBJ2-5	.	TRBV13	.	CASSFAETQYF	TGTGCCAGCAGCTTTGCGGAGACCCAGTACTTC
TRBJ2-1	.	TRBV5-1	TRBD2	CASSGLAGASYNEQFF	TGCGCCAGCAGCGGGCTAGCGGGGGCATCCTACAATGAGCAGTTCTTC
TRBJ1-2	.	TRBV7-2	TRBD1	CASSLRGTGPHGYTF	TGTGCCAGCAGCTTAAGGGGGACAGGACCCCATGGCTACACCTTC
TRBJ2-1	.	TRBV12-5	.	CASGLGLNEQFF	TGTGCTAGTGGTTTGGGGCTGAATGAGCAGTTCTTC
TRBJ1-2	.	TRBV4-1	.	CASSHPRTRGVNYGYTF	TGCGCCAGCAGCCATCCTAGGACCCGGGGGGTTAACTATGGCTACACCTTC
TRBJ1-2	.	TRBV9	TRBD1	CASTRDRDYGYTF	TGTGCCAGCACTAGGGACAGAGACTATGGCTACACCTTC
TRBJ2-5	once	TRBV7-8	TRBD2	CASSLPPLAGVETQYF	TGTGCCAGCAGCTTACCGCCCCTAGCGGGGGTAGAGACCCAGTACTTC
TRBJ2-5	.	TRBV29-1	TRBD2	CSVAGTKTQETQYF	TGCAGCGTTGCCGGGACTAAGACCCAAGAGACCCAGTACTTC
TRBJ1-1	few	TRBV6-5	.	CASSYNVRRTTEAFF	TGTGCCAGCAGTTACAACGTGCGCAGGACAACTGAAGCTTTCTTT
TRBJ1-4	.	TRBV18	.	CASSPEASGEKLFF	TGTGCCAGCTCACCAGAAGCCAGCGGGGAAAAACTGTTTTTT
TRBJ1-2	.	TRBV5-4	TRBD1	CASSSRDRDGYTF	TGTGCCAGCAGCTCCCGGGACAGAGATGGCTACACCTTC
TRBJ1-1	.	TRBV5-1	.	CASSAIRTNGNTEAFF	TGCGCCAGCAGCGCTATTCGAACCAACGGGAACACTGAAGCTTTCTTT
TRBJ2-3	.	TRBV6-1	TRBD2	CASSDRPAGVKDTQYF	TGTGCCAGCAGTGATCGACCAGCGGGGGTGAAAGATACGCAGTATTTT
TRBJ1-4	.	TRBV25-1	TRBD1	CASSEWGTGGGEKLFF	TGTGCCAGCAGTGAATGGGGGACAGGGGGCGGTGAAAAACTGTTTTTT
TRBJ1-5	.	TRBV9	.	CASSVDSGANQPQHF	TGTGCCAGCAGCGTCGACTCTGGGGCCAATCAGCCCCAGCATTTT
TRBJ2-5	.	TRBV7-8	TRBD2	CASSLAQTSGGPPQYF	TGTGCCAGCAGCTTAGCCCAGACTAGCGGGGGCCCCCCCCAGTACTTC
TRBJ1-2	.	TRBV6-5	.	CASSVTSNYGYTF	TGTGCCAGCAGCGTAACTTCGAACTATGGCTACACCTTC
TRBJ1-1	.	TRBV5-6	TRBD1	CASSPGQGARGTEAFF	TGTGCCAGCAGCCCTGGACAGGGGGCGCGAGGGACTGAAGCTTTCTTT
TRBJ1-5	.	TRBV19	.	CASSSGAWQPQHF	TGTGCCAGTAGTTCAGGGGCATGGCAGCCCCAGCATTTT
TRBJ1-4	.	TRBV19	.	CASSISGGEKLFF	TGTGCCAGTAGTATTTCGGGCGGGGAAAAACTGTTTTTT
TRBJ2-5	.	TRBV5-4	.	CASSLVSSKETQYF	TGTGCCAGCAGCTTGGTATCTAGCAAGGAGACCCAGTACTTC
TRBJ1-5	.	TRBV2	TRBD1	CASWARDRGNQPQHF	TGTGCCAGCTGGGCCCGGGACAGGGGCAATCAGCCCCAGCATTTT
TRBJ2-2	.	TRBV7-9	.	CASSQGIPASGELFF	TGTGCCAGCAGCCAGGGGATTCCGGCGTCGGGGGAGCTGTTTTTT
TRBJ1-5	.	TRBV10-2	.	CASTGQTNQPQHF	TGCGCCAGCACCGGACAGACCAATCAGCCCCAGCATTTT
TRBJ2-1	.	TRBV6-5	TRBD1	CASSYSRGRGQNEQFF	TGTGCCAGCAGTTACTCGAGGGGCAGGGGGCAAAATGAGCAGTTCTTC
TRBJ1-5	many	TRBV2	.	CASSEGLGSQPQHF	TGTGCCAGCAGTGAGGGATTAGGGAGTCAGCCCCAGCATTTT